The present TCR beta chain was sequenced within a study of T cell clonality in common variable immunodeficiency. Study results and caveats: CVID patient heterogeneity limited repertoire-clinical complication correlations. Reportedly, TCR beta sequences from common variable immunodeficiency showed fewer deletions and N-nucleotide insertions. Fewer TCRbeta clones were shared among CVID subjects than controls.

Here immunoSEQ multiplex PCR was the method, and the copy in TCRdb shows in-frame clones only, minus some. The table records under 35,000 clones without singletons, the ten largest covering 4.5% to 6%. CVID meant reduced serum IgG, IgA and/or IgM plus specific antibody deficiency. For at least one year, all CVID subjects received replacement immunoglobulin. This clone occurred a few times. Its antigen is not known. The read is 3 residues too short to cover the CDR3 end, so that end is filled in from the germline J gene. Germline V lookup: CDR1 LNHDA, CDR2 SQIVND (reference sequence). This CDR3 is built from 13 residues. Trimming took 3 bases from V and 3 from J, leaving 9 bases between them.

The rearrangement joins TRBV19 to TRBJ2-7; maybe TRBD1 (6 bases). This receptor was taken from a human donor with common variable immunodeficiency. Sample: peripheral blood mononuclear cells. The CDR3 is CASSIGDNYEQYF. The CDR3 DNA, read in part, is TGTGCCAGTAGTATCGGGGACAACTACGAG.